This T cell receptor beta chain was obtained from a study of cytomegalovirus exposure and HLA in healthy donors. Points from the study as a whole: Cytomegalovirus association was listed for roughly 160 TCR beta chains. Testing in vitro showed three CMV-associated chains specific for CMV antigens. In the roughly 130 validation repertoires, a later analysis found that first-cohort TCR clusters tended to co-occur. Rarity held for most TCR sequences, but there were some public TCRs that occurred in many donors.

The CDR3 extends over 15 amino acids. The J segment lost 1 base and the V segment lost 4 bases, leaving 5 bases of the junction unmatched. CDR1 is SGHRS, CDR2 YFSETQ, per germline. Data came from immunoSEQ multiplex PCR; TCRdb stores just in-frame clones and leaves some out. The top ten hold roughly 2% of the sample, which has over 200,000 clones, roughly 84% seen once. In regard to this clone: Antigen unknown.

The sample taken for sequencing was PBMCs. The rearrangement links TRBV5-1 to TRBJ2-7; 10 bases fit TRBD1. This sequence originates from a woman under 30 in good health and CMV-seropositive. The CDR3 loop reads CASSQGQGLSYEQYF. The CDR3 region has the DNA TGCGCCAGCAGCCAGGGACAGGGGCTTTCCTACGAGCAGTACTTC.